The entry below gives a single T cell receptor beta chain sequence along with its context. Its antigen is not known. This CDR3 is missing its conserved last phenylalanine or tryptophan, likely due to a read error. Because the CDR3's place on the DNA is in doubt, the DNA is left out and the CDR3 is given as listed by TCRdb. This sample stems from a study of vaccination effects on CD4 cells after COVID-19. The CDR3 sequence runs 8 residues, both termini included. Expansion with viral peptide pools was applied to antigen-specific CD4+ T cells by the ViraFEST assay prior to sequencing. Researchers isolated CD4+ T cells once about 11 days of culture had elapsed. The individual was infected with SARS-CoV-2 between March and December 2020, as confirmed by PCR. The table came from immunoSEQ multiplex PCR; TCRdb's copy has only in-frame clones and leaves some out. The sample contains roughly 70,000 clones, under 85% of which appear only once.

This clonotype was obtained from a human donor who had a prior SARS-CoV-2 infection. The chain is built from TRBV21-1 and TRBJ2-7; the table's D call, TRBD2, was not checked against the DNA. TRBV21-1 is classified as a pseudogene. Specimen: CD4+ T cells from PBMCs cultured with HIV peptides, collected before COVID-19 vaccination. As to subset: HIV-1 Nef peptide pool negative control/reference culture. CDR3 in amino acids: CASSNGPI.